This TCR beta chain was documented in a study of cytomegalovirus exposure and HLA in healthy donors (dated 2017 in TCRdb). General notes on the study: According to an earlier analysis of 587 of the donors, about 170 million T cells yielded 117 million unique TCR beta sequences and approximately 280 Gb of sequence data. The study was designed to test whether signatures of past pathogen exposure could be identified by cataloging public T cell receptors. Alongside the repertoire data, information on donor age, sex, ethnicity and CMV serostatus was compiled. The number of donors typed differed by locus, with about 629-630 for A, B, C, DRB1 and DQB1, over 500 for DQA1, 600 to 610 for DPA1, and around 430 for DPB1. To study patterns of TCR occurrence, a later analysis re-analyzed previously published TCR beta repertoires from under 750 donors and added high-resolution HLA genotyping. Roughly 5 DR-DQ haplotypes were handled as single units for association and clustering because linkage in the cohort was strong. An earlier analysis of approximately 630 of the donors applied high-throughput TCR beta sequencing to assess whether each TCR beta V gene segment acted as functional or pseudogenic. Of the 300 to 450 genotyped donors, roughly 80% were placed in the genetic ancestry cluster associated with self-reported Caucasian donors. Rather than drawing on any new phenotypic data, the later analysis identified candidate immune exposures from TCR beta sequences and the way those sequences occurred across donors. Among about 390 genotyped donors of the cohort, an average of about 240,000 unique TCR beta nucleotide sequences were sequenced per donor, 15% to 20% of them non-productive. Using immunosequencing, the study profiled T cell repertoires from about 650 subjects and related those repertoires to cytomegalovirus serostatus. All discovery cohort repertoires had been generated on a single sequencing platform. Both class I and class II loci were covered by HLA typing, at four-digit resolution. Genome-wide SNP genotypes for about three fifths of the roughly 700 donors were used in a later genetic analysis, which treated that subset as a discovery cohort. An early release covering about 600 HLA-typed donors comprised approximately 300 gigabases of sequencing data and 85 million to 100 million unique TCR sequences. In addition to the first cohort of about 650 subjects, a separate validation cohort of approximately 120 different subjects was used. High-throughput TCR immunosequencing, statistical association of individual TCRs with disease status, and machine learning were combined to predict cytomegalovirus infection status.

Concerning this clone: Its antigen is still unknown. Per-base quality was not reported, and no clone a single base away is much larger than it.

Results and caveats for the whole study, not just this receptor: A later analysis found that TCR association rates varied across HLA loci, with DRB1 alleles showing the most associated TCRs and HLA-C alleles the fewest. A further reported finding was that TCR beta sequences accurately predicted the HLA-A and HLA-B alleles for most subjects in the first cohort. While some public TCRs were present in many individuals, most TCR sequences turned up only very rarely across donors. Compared with the 666-donor mean, donors in an Asian-associated ancestry cluster had fewer N-insertions in productive TCRs, according to a later genetic analysis. The sequencing pipeline was judged likely to have produced a cluster of highly shared sequence variants as a technical artifact. The authors suggested that the approach could potentially be generalized to other disease states and immunological phenotypes. In a later analysis, HLA-associated TCR beta chains were found to be more clonally expanded and to have lower generation probabilities than equally common non-associated chains. The earlier analysis of nearly 600 of the donors excluded roughly 17 rarely observed V segments, including chromosome 9 orphons, because counts were too low. Because some donors lacked HLA typing at each locus, the association tests relied only on the typed subset. Strong co-occurrence of HLA alleles, especially DR and DQ, made assigning TCR associations to individual alleles difficult. The only immune exposure information available for the cohort was CMV serostatus. In vitro tests confirmed that a few of the cytomegalovirus-associated TCR beta chains recognize cytomegalovirus antigens. At a false discovery rate of 0.05, a later analysis linked under 20,000 TCR beta sequences to specific HLA alleles. A later analysis found that most CMV-associated TCR beta chains appeared HLA-restricted, with HLA associations seemingly driven largely by CMV exposure. Sequencing depth was assumed to be roughly uniform across donors in the presence/absence analyses, though that assumption may not hold. In the study, some 180 TCR beta chains were listed as associated with cytomegalovirus. Only TCR beta chains were sequenced in this cohort, and the absence of alpha or paired-chain data limited detectable features. Linkage disequilibrium might explain the correlated functional status among segregating V segments, but an unknown experimental factor could not be excluded. In both the original and validation cohorts, the classifier was reported to diagnose cytomegalovirus status with high specificity and sensitivity. In a later genetic analysis, a missense DCLRE1C variant was associated with V-gene and J-gene trimming of TCR beta chains, and the association was replicated in an independent cohort. According to a later analysis, parvovirus B19, influenza, CMV and Epstein-Barr virus appeared linked to several top co-occurrence clusters. An earlier analysis of around 600 of the donors showed that most TCR beta V segments appeared in productive rearrangements either about 90% or about 30% of the time, which broadly matched IMGT annotations. Some IMGT-functional V segments, including TRBV6-2 and TRBV6-3, could not be distinguished by the 87-base-pair reads and were therefore excluded.

The CDR3 measures 13 amino acids from cysteine to phenylalanine. Only CDR3 DNA is held: 39 bases, read in frame from base 1. Looking up the germline V gene yields CDR1 SGHTA and CDR2 FQGNSA. V is cut by 5 bases and J by 5 bases, and the space between the germline ends is 9 bases. The cohort comprised 666 healthy bone marrow donors. All cohort members were sampled while nominally healthy, although unrecorded immune exposures were likely present. The donor tested CMV seronegative, placing the donor among the roughly 400 seronegative members of the cohort. A peripheral blood sample was provided by each donor, and peripheral blood mononuclear cells were used for TCR beta sequencing. Genomic DNA extraction from the blood cell samples was performed with the Qiagen DNeasy Blood Extraction Kit. To prepare the library, the immunoSEQ multiplex PCR assay was applied. For the multiplex PCR, a mixture combining 60 forward primers for TCR Vbeta segments and 13 reverse primers for TCR Jbeta segments was used. Amplification of the CDR3 region of rearranged TCR beta genes was performed with a multiplex PCR assay on genomic DNA. The Illumina HiSeq System was used to sequence the amplified TCR beta libraries as 87-base-pair reads. The authors processed their data as follows. A later analysis counted approximately 74 million unique TCR beta chains across the roughly 700 repertoires, and around 9.9 million of these chains were shared by at least two donors. Raw reads were error-corrected and collapsed into unique sequences by a nearest-neighbor algorithm in which closely related sequences were merged to remove PCR and sequencing errors. To assign V, D and J gene segments, CDR3 sequences were aligned to IMGT reference sequences. Each retained sequence needed at least a six-nucleotide match to both a V gene segment and a J gene segment. A rearrangement counted as productive if the CDR3 had no stop codons and remained in frame with V and J, and every other rearrangement counted as non-productive. Following IMGT convention, CDR3 was defined as the stretch from the second conserved V-encoded cysteine to the conserved J-encoded phenylalanine. The earlier analysis of fewer than 750 of the donors excluded sequences that lacked an unambiguous match to a single V gene segment. In an earlier analysis of several hundred of the donors, a V segment was called functional when productive rearrangements were above 56.7%, and segregating when the standard deviation between donors exceeded 5%. A statistical classification framework was built to diagnose cytomegalovirus status from the catalog of TCR beta chain sequences. In a later analysis, V and J genes were assigned by comparing TCR nucleotide sequences against IMGT/GENE-DB human TR gene sequences. A later analysis assigned CDR3 sequences and most-parsimonious VDJ recombination scenarios with the TCRdist pipeline. In a later analysis, each TCR beta chain was defined by its CDR3 amino acid sequence together with its V-gene family, and reads lacking a unique V-gene family were excluded. A later analysis removed 592 highly shared, low-generation-probability nucleotide sequences to deal with suspected cross-contamination and a sequencing artifact. In a later analysis, a clonal expansion index for each public chain was calculated from normalized within-repertoire ranks of inferred template counts. A later analysis computed generation probabilities with a VDJ recombination model fitted to out-of-frame rearrangements, and checked the results against IGoR. Hypergeometric tests were used in a later analysis to score TCR-TCR, TCR-HLA and TCR-CMV co-occurrence, with a repertoire-size bias correction applied to the TCR pairs. A later analysis estimated false discovery rates by permuting HLA or CMV assignments 20 times. In a later analysis, co-occurring TCRs were grouped using DBSCAN, and TCRdist sequence similarity was added for clustering within HLA-allele-positive subsets. Repertoires with fewer than 30,000 or more than 120,000 public chains, plus five repertoires with anomalous nucleotide sharing, were excluded from co-occurrence clustering. TCRdb holds this immuneACCESS table with in-frame rearrangements only. Some clones are missing; in checked studies, unresolved V genes explain under half, and the rest has no known cause. V, J and clone size are taken as reported in that table, and D and trimming were inferred from the DNA itself. The sample records fewer than 150,000 clones, 77% of which are singletons. Of the sample, approximately 2% falls within the top ten clones.

The V and J segments used are TRBV7-2 and TRBJ1-4; the D gene is possibly TRBD1, with 6 bases matching. Sequencing used PBMCs. This sequence originates from a man younger than 45 in good health and CMV-seronegative. The sequenced DNA: TGTGCCAGCAGCCGAGGACAGAATGAAAAACTGTTTTTT. This sequence encodes CASSRGQNEKLFF. Beyond the CDR3, the reference TRBV7-2 and TRBJ1-4 genes provide the residues; the full variable domain reads: GAGVSQSPSNKVTEKGKDVELRCDPISGHTALYWYRQSLGQGLEFLIYFQGNSAPDKSGLPSDRFSAERTGGSVSTLTIQRTQQEDSAVYLCASSRGQNEKLFFGSGTQLSVL.